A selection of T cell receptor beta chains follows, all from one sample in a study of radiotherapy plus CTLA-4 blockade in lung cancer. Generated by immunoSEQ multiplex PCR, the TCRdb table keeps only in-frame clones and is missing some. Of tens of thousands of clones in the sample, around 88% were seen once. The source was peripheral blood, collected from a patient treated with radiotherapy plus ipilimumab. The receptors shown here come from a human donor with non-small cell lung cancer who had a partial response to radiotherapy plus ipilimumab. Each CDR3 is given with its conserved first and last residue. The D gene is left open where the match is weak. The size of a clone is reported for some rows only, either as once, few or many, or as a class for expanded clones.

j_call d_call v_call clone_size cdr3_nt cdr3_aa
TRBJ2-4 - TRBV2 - TGTGCCAGCAGTGAATCGGCGGTGGCCAAAAACATTCAGTACTTC CASSESAVAKNIQYF
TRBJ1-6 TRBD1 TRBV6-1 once TGTGCCAGCAGTGAATCGATTTTCGTCAGGGGGCTTTCACCCCTCCACTTT CASSESIFVRGLSPLHF
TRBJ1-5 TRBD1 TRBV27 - TGTGCCAGCAGGTCGGACAGGGTCAATCAGCCCCAGCATTTT CASRSDRVNQPQHF
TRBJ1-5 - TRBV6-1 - TGTGCCAGCAGCCACAGGGAAGTAGGTCAGCCCCAGCATTTT CASSHREVGQPQHF
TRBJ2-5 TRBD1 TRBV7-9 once TGTGCCAGCAGTACCCGGGACAGGGAAGAGACCCAGTACTTC CASSTRDREETQYF
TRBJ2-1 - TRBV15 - TGTGCCACCAGCATAGGTCACGTCGGGAACAATGAGCAGTTCTTC CATSIGHVGNNEQFF
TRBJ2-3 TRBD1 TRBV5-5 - TGTGCCAGCAGCGAGCACCCGGGACAGGGGGCGAAAGATACGCAGTATTTT CASSEHPGQGAKDTQYF
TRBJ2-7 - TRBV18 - TGTGCCAGCTCACCACCGGGACAAACCTACGAGCAGTACTTC CASSPPGQTYEQYF
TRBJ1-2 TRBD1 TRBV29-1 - TGCAGCGTTGAAGGTTCTGGGACAGCTGGCTACACCTTC CSVEGSGTAGYTF
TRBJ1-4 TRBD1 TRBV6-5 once TGTGCCAGCAGCGACAGGGAGGCGAGAAAACTGTTTTTT CASSDREARKLFF
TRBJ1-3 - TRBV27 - TGTGCCAGCAGGTTAACAGGGCAAGGAAACACCATATATTTT CASRLTGQGNTIYF
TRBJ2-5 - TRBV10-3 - TGTGCCATCAGTGGAACCGGGTCGTTGGGAGAGACCCAGTACTTC CAISGTGSLGETQYF
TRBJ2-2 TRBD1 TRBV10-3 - TGTGCCACAACACTGACAGGGACCGGGGAGCTGTTTTTT CATTLTGTGELFF
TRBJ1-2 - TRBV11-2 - TGTGCCAGCAGCTTCGTTGCGTCTAACTATGGCTACACCTTC CASSFVASNYGYTF
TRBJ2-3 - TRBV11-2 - TGTGCCAGCAGCTTAGGGTCTAGAACCACAGATACGCAGTATTTT CASSLGSRTTDTQYF
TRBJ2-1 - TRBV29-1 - TGCAGCGTTGAAGACGGGTTCTTC CSVEDGFF
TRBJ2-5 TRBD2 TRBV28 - TGTGCCAGCAGTTTAAGACTAGCGGGAGCCCAAGAGACCCAGTACTTC CASSLRLAGAQETQYF
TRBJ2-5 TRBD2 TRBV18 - TGTGCCAGCTCACTCTCGGGACTAGCGGTAGGAGAGACCCAGTACTTC CASSLSGLAVGETQYF
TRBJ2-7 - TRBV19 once TGTGCCAGTAGTCAGGACAGAATCTACGAGCAGTACTTC CASSQDRIYEQYF
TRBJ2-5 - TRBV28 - TGTGCCAGCAGTTCCCCCGCGGGGTTGCAAGAGACCCAGTACTTC CASSSPAGLQETQYF
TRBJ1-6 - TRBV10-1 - TGCGCCAGCAGGGGACAATCGGATTCACCCCTCCACTTT CASRGQSDSPLHF
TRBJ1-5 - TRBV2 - TGTGCCAGCAGTGAAGCGGGGCATAGACGTCAGCCCCAGCATTTT CASSEAGHRRQPQHF
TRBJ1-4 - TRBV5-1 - TGCGCCAGCAGCTTGACAGGGTTGAGTGAAAAACTGTTTTTT CASSLTGLSEKLFF
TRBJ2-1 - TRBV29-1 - TGCAGCGGGATGGGGGCAGAATTTTACAATGAGCAGTTCTTC CSGMGAEFYNEQFF
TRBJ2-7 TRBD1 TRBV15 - TGTGCCACCAGCAAAGGACAGGGATCCCACGAGCAGTACTTC CATSKGQGSHEQYF
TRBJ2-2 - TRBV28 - TGTGCCAGCAGTTTATTAATTCGGGGAGCAGCCGGGGAGCTGTTTTTT CASSLLIRGAAGELFF
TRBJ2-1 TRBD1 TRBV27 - TGTGCCAGCAGTACGACAGGGGTCAATGAGCAGTTCTTC CASSTTGVNEQFF
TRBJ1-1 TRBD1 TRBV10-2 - TGCGCCAGCAGACCGACAGGGATGAACACTGAAGCTTTCTTT CASRPTGMNTEAFF
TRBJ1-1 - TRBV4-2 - TGTGCCAGCAGCCAAGAGAGGGGAGGGACGAACACTGAAGCTTTCTTT CASSQERGGTNTEAFF
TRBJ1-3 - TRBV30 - TGTGCCTGGAGTGTACAGGGTGCTGGAAACACCATATATTTT CAWSVQGAGNTIYF
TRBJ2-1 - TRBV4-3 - TGCGCCAGCAGCCAAGATCTTTCCCCCTATGAGCAGTTCTTC CASSQDLSPYEQFF
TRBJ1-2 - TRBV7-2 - TGTGCCAGCAGCTCCGCCGGCGGGGGGCTATATGAGGGCTACACCTTC CASSSAGGGLYEGYTF
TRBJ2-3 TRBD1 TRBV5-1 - TGCGCCAGCAGCTTGCTACAGGGGAGCGCAGATACGCAGTATTTT CASSLLQGSADTQYF